This TCR beta chain was sequenced during a study of blood T cell repertoires in COVID-19. On the study more broadly: Collection of acute and convalescent COVID-19 samples took place in the United States, Italy and Spain. Sources were T cells, B-cell-depleted T cells, or PBMCs; the material itself was cDNA or gDNA.

Authors' processing steps: Amplification of reference gene primers was used by the study to estimate nucleated cell counts. Using immunoSEQ multiplex PCR, the repertoire was profiled, and TCRdb retains in-frame clones only, with some absent. D and trimming were read from the DNA, whereas the V and J calls and clone size are those reported in that table. Among tens of thousands of clones, around 76% were seen once, and the ten largest hold 8% to 10%. The CDR3 spans 17 residues. The V end was cut by 0 bases, the J end by 8 bases, with 16 bases between. From germline, CDR1 is KGHDR and CDR2 SFDVKD. The chain recombines TRBV24-1 with TRBJ1-6, with D uncertain. The sequence was collected from an older man with active or convalescent COVID-19. The sequenced sample was peripheral blood. The chain's CDR3 is CATSDLFYKPEDSPLHF. The CDR3 coding sequence is TGTGCCACCAGTGATTTGTTTTATAAGCCCGAGGATTCACCCCTCCACTTT.